This record concerns one T cell receptor (beta chain) sequence. Its matching antigen is unknown. Sequencing targeted TCR beta in blood CD8+ and CD4+ T cells. CD8+ and CD4+ T cells were negatively isolated; TEMRA cells were FACS-enriched. Roughly 0.45 to 1 ug RNA was reverse transcribed with random hexamers. Multiplex immunoSEQ PCR targeted 54 Vbeta and 13 Jbeta TCR beta segments. TCRdb reprocessed the immunoSEQ multiplex PCR reads via MiXCR and lists one record per CDR3 protein. The repertoire holds 400,000 or so distinct CDR3 sequences, with about 85% as singletons. Germline CDR1 SGHDN, CDR2 FVKESK. Trimming removed 0 bases at V and 2 bases at J, with 14 bases between. The CDR3 covers 16 residues. The source of the sample is a study of CD8 T cells in Susac syndrome. Broader study findings: It was acknowledged by the study that relatively few individuals were included in its TCR sequencing and HLA analysis.

The clonotype originates from a human donor with multiple sclerosis. The V call is TRBV14, the J call TRBJ2-7; no clear D gene. The sequenced sample consisted of CD8+ T cells from PBMCs. CDR3 sequence reads: CASSQDKGLPTYEQYF. As DNA, the CDR3 is TGTGCCAGCAGCCAAGATAAGGGTTTACCCACCTACGAGCAGTACTTC.